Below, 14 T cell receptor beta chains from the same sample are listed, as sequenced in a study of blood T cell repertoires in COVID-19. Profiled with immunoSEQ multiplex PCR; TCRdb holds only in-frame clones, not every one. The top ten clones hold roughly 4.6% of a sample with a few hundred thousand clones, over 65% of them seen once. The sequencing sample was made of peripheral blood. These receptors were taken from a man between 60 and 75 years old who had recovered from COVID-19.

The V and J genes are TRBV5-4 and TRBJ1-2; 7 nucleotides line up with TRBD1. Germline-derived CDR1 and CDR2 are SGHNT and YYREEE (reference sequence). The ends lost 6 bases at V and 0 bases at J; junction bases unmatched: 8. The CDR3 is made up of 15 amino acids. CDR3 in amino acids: CASTPQGRPNYGYTF. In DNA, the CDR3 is TGTGCCAGCACCCCACAGGGGCGCCCTAACTATGGCTACACCTTC.

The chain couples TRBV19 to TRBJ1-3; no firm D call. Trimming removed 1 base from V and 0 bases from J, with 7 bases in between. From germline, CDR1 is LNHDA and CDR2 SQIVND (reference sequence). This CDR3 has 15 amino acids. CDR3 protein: CASSIGSDSGNTIYF. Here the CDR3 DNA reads TGTGCCAGTAGTATAGGCAGCGACTCTGGAAACACCATATATTTT. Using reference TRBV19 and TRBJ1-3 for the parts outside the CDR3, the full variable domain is DGGITQSPKYLFRKEGQNVTLSCEQNLNHDAMYWYRQDPGQGLRLIYYSQIVNDFQKGDIAEGYSVSREKKESFPLTVTSAQKNPTAFYLCASSIGSDSGNTIYFGEGSWLTVV.

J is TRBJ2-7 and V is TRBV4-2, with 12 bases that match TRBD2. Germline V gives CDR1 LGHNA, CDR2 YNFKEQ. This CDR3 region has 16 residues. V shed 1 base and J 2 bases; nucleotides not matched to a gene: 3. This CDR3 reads CASSQGASGGAYEQYF. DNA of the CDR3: TGTGCCAGCAGCCAAGGCGCTAGCGGGGGGGCCTACGAGCAGTACTTC.

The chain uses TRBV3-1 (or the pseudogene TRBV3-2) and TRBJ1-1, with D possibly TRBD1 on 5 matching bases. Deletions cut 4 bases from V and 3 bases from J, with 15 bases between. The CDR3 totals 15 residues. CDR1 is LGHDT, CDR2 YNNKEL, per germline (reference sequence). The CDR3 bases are TGTGCCAGCAGCCCTAGGGGTAGGGCGGACACTGAAGCTTTCTTT. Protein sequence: CASSPRGRADTEAFF.

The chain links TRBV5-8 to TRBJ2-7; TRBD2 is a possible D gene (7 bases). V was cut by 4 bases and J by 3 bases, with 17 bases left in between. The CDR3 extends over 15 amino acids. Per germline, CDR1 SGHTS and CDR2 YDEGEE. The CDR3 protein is CASSVGGLRVYEQYF. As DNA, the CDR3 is TGTGCCAGCAGCGTGGGGGGGCTACGCGTCTACGAGCAGTACTTC.

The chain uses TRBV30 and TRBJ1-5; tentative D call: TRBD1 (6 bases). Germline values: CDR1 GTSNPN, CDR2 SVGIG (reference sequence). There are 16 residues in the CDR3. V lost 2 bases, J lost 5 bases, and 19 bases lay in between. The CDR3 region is CAWSRKFTGFYQPQHF. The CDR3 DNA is TGTGCCTGGAGTAGAAAGTTTACAGGGTTTTATCAGCCCCAGCATTTT.

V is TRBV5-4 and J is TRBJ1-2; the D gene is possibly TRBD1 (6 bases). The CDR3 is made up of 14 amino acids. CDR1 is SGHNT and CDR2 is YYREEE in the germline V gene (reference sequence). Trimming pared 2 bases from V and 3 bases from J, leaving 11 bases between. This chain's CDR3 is CASSFKDRHYGYTF. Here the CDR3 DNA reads TGTGCCAGCAGCTTTAAGGACAGACACTATGGCTACACCTTC.

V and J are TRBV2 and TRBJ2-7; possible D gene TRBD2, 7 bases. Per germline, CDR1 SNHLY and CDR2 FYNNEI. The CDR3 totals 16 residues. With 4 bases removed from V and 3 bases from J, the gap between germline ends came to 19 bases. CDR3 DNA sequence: TGTGCCAGCAGTGGCCAACCGACAGGCGGGGGCTACGAGCAGTACTTC. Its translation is CASSGQPTGGGYEQYF.

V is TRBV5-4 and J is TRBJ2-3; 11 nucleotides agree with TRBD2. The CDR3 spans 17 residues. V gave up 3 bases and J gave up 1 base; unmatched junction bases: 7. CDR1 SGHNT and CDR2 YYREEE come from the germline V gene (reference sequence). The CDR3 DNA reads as TGTGCCAGCAGCTCCGCTAGCGGGAGGACTGGCACAGATACGCAGTATTTT. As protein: CASSSASGRTGTDTQYF.

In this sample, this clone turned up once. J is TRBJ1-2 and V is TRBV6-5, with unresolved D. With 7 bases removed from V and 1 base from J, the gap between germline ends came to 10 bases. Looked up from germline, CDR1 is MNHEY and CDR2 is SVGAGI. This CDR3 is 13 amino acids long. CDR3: CASMEGFNYGYTF. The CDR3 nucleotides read TGTGCCAGCATGGAGGGCTTTAACTATGGCTACACCTTC.

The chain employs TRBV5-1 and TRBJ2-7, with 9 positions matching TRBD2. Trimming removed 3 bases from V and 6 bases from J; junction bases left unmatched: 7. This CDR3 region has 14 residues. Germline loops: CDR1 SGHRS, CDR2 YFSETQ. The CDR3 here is CASSSRTSAGEQYF. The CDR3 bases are TGCGCCAGCAGCTCCCGGACTAGCGCCGGCGAGCAGTACTTC.

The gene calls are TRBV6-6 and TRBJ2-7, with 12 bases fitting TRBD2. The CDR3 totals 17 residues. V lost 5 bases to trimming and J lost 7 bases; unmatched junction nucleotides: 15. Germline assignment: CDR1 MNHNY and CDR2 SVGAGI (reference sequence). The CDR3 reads CASSPFLAGGLRREQYF. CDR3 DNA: TGTGCCAGCAGTCCCTTTCTAGCGGGAGGGCTCCGTAGAGAGCAGTACTTC.

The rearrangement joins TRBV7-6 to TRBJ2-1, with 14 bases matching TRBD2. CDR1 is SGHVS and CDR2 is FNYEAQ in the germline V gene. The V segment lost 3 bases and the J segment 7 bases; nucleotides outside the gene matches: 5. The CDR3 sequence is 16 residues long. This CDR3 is CASSFTGTSGSNEQFF. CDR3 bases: TGTGCCAGCAGCTTTACCGGGACTAGCGGGAGTAATGAGCAGTTCTTC.

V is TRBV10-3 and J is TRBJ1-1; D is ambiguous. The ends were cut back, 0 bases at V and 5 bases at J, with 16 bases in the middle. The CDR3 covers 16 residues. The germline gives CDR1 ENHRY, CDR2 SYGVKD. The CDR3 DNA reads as TGTGCCATCAGTGAGTCGAAACGGGAGTTCGGGACTGAAGCTTTCTTT. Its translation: CAISESKREFGTEAFF.